This T cell receptor (beta chain) was profiled in a study of shared clonotypes between healthy human individuals. About the study: Each donor's CD4 naive and CD4 memory cells filled three plates apiece, CD8 naive two, and CD8 memory one. Study results and caveats: With several donors compared, about 5% of naive CD4 clonotypes were shared.

CDR1 and CDR2 from the germline V gene are MNHNY and SVGAGI (reference sequence). V dropped 2 bases and J dropped 8 bases, with 13 bases sitting between them. This CDR3 is built from 14 residues. To note about this clone: Its antigen remains unidentified.

Clones were read by immunoSEQ multiplex PCR, and TCRdb kept only the in-frame ones, dropping some. The sample has about 2.1 million clones; around 93% are singletons. As defined, naive CD8 cells were CD45RO-negative and positively selected for CCR7, with terminally differentiated effector memory CD45RA+ cells excluded. This clonotype was obtained from a man between 18 and 35 years old in good health. Some clones in this sample may be carry-over from other donors' samples. Sequencing input: naive CD8+ T cells from PBMCs. This chain connects TRBV6-6 to TRBJ2-1, with D perhaps TRBD1 or TRBD2 (6 bases each). The CDR3 DNA sequence: TGTGCCAGCAGTTACGGTCGGGGGCGGGATGAGCAGTTCTTC. Protein: CASSYGRGRDEQFF.